This T cell receptor beta chain comes out of a study of glioma-infiltrating T cells after dendritic cell vaccination. Time point in this sample: after dendritic cell vaccination, including at tumor progression/relapse. All glioblastoma patients lacked an isocitrate dehydrogenase mutation. Primers: 60 V beta forward and 13 J beta reverse. Repertoires were generated with immunoSEQ multiplex PCR, while TCRdb's copy carries only in-frame clones and drops some. The sample lists 100,000 or so clones, about 90% occurring once. Notes on this clone: The antigen remains undetermined.

Study conclusions and caveats: Survival was not directly related to TCR clonality in these patients.

V trimming: 0 bases; J trimming: 8 bases; junction bases outside the gene matches: 4. Germline-derived CDR1 and CDR2 are SGHRS and YFSETQ. The CDR3 loop spans 16 amino acids. The chain links TRBV5-1 to TRBJ1-6; TRBD1 matches at 11 bases. Sample: blood, taken after dendritic cell vaccination. The clonotype comes from a human donor with glioblastoma. The CDR3 reads CASSLGTGGKDSPLHF. As DNA, the CDR3 is TGCGCCAGCAGCTTGGGGACAGGGGGCAAGGATTCACCCCTCCACTTT.